This entry features one T cell receptor (beta chain) sequence. Its antigen is unknown. These data originate in a study of cytotoxic CD8 clonotypes in ibrutinib-treated CLL. Across the whole study: Fewer than 13 relapsed/refractory, 15 treatment-naive; roughly 17 IGHV unmutated.

Study results and limitations: Among the clonotypes, public ones were uncommon and contracted or held stable on treatment.

A 1 in 200,000 to 1 in 1 million T cell depth was the sequencing target. TCRdb's table, derived via immunoSEQ multiplex PCR, lists solely in-frame clones and lacks some. The table records 60,000 to 75,000 clones, 75% to 95% of them present only once. With 5 bases removed from V and 5 bases from J, the gap between germline ends came to 10 bases. CDR1 is SGHAT, CDR2 FQNNGV, per germline. The CDR3 sequence is 12 residues long. This rearrangement joins TRBV11-2 to TRBJ2-7; D may be TRBD1 (5 bases). The source is a human donor with chronic lymphocytic leukemia. The material was PBMCs, obtained after 12 months of ibrutinib treatment. CDR3 residues: CASSRDRNEQYF. The CDR3 DNA reads TGTGCCAGCAGCCGAGACAGAAACGAGCAGTACTTC.